This T cell receptor beta chain was captured by sequencing in a study of CD8 T cells in ankylosing spondylitis. The study's findings and limits: As for the disease-linked clones, they showed a CD8+ phenotype and occurred at relatively low frequencies in peripheral blood. Apparently characteristic of ankylosing spondylitis blood was a TCR beta motif (roughly 8 highly homologous variants). Previously reported in reactive arthritis synovial fluid and blood were some of the motif variants.

The CDR3 loop spans 14 amino acids. Per germline, CDR1 MNHNS and CDR2 SASEGT. V lost 4 bases, J lost 7 bases, and 13 bases lay in between. Libraries for TCR beta were made by quantitative 5'-RACE with molecular barcodes. A single record per CDR3 protein comes from TCRdb applying MiXCR to the 5' RACE reads. Here the sample spans more than 650,000 distinct CDR3 sequences, 12% being singletons. This clonotype was found a few times. Its antigen is as yet unknown. The clonotype originates from a male donor with ankylosing spondylitis. V usage is TRBV6-1 and J usage is TRBJ2-2; the D is unclear. Sequencing was done on a sample of blood, either unsorted or a sorted T cell fraction (not recorded which). Written as DNA, the CDR3 is TGTGCCAGCAGTGTACGAGTACCGGTCGGGGAGCTGTTTTTT. Residues: CASSVRVPVGELFF.